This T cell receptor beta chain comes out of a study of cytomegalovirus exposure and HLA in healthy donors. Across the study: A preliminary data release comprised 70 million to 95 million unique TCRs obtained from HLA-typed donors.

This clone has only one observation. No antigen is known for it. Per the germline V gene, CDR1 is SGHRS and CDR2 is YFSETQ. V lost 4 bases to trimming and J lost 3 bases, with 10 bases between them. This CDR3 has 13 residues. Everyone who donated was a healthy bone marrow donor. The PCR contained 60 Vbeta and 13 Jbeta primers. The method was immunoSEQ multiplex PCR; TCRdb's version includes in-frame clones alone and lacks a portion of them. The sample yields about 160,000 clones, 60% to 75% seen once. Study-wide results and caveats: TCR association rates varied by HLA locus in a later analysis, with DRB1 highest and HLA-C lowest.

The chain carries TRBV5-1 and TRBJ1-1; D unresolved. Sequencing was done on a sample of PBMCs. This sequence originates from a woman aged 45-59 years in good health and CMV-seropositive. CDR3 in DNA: TGCGCCAGCAGCCAAGACGGAGACACTGAAGCTTTCTTT. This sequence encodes CASSQDGDTEAFF.